This T cell receptor beta chain is from a study of blood T cells in healthy people across ages. Germline CDR1 and CDR2: DFQATT and SNEGSKA (reference sequence). The V end lost 2 bases, the J end lost 6 bases, and 6 bases lay between the germline ends. This CDR3 region has 11 residues. Together with a sample-barcoded 5' primer, a J-beta primer mix was included in a second PCR lasting 7 to 11 cycles. From the 5' RACE reads, TCRdb called clonotypes with MiXCR, one entry per CDR3 protein. The sample carries just over 800,000 distinct CDR3 sequences, around 68% recorded once. The sequencing input was blood. V usage is TRBV20-1 and J usage is TRBJ2-3; D is undetermined. The receptor comes from a man aged 25 to 40 in good health. The CDR3: CSARLVDTQYF. The CDR3 nucleotides are TGCAGTGCTAGATTAGTGGATACGCAGTATTTT.